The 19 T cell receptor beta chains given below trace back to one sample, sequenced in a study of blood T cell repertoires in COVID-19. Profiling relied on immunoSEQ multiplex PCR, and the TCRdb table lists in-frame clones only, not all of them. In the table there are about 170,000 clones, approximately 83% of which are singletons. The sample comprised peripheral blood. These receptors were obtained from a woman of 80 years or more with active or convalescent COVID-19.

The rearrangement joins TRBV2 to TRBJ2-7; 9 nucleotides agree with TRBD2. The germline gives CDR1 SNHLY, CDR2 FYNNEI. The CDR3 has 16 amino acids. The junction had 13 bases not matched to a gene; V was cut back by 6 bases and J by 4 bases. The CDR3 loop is CASSPIGSGGLYEQYF. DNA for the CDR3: TGTGCCAGCAGCCCAATTGGCAGCGGGGGGCTGTACGAGCAGTACTTC.

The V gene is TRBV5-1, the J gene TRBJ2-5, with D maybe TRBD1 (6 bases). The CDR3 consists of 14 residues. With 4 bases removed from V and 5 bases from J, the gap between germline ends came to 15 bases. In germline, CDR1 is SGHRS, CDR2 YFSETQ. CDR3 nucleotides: TGCGCCAGCAGCACGGACAGCGTCGGGGAGACCCAGTACTTC. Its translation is CASSTDSVGETQYF. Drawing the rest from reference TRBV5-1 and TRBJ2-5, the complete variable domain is KAGVTQTPRYLIKTRGQQVTLSCSPISGHRSVSWYQQTPGQGLQFLFEYFSETQRNKGNFPGRFSGRQFSNSRSEMNVSTLELGDSALYLCASSTDSVGETQYFGPGTRLLVL.

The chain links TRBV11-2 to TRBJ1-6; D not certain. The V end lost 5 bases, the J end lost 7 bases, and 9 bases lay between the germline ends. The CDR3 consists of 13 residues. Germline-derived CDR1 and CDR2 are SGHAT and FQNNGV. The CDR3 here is CASSTKLNSPLHF. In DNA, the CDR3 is TGTGCCAGCAGCACGAAGCTCAATTCACCCCTCCACTTT.

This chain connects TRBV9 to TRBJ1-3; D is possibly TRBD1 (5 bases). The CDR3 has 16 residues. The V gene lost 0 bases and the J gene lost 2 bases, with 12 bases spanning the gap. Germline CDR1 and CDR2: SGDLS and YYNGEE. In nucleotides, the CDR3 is TGTGCCAGCAGCGTAGATGAGGGGAGGACTGGAAACACCATATATTTT. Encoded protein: CASSVDEGRTGNTIYF.

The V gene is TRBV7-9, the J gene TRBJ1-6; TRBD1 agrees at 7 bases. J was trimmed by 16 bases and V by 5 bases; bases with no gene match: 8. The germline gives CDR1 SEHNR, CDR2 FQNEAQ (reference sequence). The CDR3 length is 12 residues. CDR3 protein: CASSKSQGELHF. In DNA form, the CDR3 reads TGTGCCAGCAGCAAATCGCAGGGGGAGCTCCACTTT.

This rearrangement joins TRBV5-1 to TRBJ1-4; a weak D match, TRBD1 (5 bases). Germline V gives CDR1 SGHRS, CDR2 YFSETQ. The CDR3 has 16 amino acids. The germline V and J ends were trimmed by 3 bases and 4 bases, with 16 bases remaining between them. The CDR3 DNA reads TGCGCCAGCAGCTCAACCCAGGGATCCAATAATGAAAAACTGTTTTTT. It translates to CASSSTQGSNNEKLFF.

The CDR3: CASSETGWGQPQHF. The CDR3 DNA follows: TGTGCCAGCAGTGAGACAGGATGGGGTCAGCCCCAGCATTTT. V is TRBV6-1 and J is TRBJ1-5; possibly TRBD1 for D (6 bases). CDR1 MNHNS and CDR2 SASEGT come from the germline V gene. The CDR3 is 14 amino acids. The V and J ends lost 3 bases and 6 bases respectively, with 12 bases between them.

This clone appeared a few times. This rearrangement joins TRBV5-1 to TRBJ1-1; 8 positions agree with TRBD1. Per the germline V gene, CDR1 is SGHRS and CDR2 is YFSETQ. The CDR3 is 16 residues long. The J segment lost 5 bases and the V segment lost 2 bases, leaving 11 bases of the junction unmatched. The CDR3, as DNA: TGCGCCAGCAGCTTTGGACAGGGAAGAGGGCAAACTGAAGCTTTCTTT. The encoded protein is CASSFGQGRGQTEAFF.

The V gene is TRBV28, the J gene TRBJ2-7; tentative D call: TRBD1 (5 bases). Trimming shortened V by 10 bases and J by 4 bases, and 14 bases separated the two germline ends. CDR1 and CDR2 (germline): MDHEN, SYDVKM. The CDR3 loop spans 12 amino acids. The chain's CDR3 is CATLRGRYEQYF. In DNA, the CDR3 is TGTGCCACCCTTAGGGGTCGTTACGAGCAGTACTTC.

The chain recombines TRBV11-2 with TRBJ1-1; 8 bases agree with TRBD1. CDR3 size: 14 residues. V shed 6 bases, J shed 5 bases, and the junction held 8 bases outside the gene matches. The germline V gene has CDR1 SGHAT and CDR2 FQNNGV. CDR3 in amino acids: CASRTGQGRTEAFF. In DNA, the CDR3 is TGTGCCAGCAGAACTGGACAGGGAAGAACTGAAGCTTTCTTT.

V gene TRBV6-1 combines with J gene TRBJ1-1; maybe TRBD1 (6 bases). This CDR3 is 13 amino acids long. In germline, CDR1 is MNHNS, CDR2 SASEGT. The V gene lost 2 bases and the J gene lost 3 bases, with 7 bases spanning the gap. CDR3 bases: TGTGCCAGCAGTGAAACAGGGTACACTGAAGCTTTCTTT. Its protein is CASSETGYTEAFF.

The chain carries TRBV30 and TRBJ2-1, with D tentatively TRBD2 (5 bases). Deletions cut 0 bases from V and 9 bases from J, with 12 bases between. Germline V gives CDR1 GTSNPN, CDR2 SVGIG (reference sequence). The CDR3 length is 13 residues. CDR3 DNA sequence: TGTGCCTGGAGTGTAGGGAGACTCGGTGAGCAGTTCTTC. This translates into CAWSVGRLGEQFF.

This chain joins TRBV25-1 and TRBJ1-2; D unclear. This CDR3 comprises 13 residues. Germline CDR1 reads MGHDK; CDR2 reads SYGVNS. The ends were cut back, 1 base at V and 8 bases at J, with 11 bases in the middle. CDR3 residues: CASSELGLDGYTF. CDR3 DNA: TGTGCCAGCAGTGAATTGGGCTTAGACGGCTACACCTTC.

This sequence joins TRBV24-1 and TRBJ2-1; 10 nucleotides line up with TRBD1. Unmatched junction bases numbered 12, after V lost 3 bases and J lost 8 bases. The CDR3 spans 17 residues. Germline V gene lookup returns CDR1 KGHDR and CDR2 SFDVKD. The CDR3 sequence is CATSDNPGQGEDDEQFF. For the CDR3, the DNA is TGTGCCACCAGTGATAACCCCGGACAGGGGGAGGACGATGAGCAGTTCTTC.

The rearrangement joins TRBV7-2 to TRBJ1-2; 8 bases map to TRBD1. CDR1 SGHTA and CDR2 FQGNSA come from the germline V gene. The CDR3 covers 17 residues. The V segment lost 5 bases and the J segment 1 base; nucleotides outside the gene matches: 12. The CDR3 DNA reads TGTGCCAGCAGCCCCCCCCCACAGGGGGATTTTAACTATGGCTACACCTTC. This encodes CASSPPPQGDFNYGYTF.

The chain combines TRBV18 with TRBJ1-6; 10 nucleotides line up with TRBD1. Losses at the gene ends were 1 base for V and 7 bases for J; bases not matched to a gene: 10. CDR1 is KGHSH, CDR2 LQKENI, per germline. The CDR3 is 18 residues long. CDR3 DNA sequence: TGTGCCAGCTCACCACTTGCGGACAGGGGGTCTTCAAATTCACCCCTCCACTTT. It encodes CASSPLADRGSSNSPLHF.

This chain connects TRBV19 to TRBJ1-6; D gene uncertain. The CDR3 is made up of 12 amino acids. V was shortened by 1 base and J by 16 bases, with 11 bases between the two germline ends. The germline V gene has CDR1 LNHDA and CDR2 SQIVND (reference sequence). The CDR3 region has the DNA TGTGCCAGTAGTATAGGGGCACAGCCACTCCACTTT. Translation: CASSIGAQPLHF.

CDR3 DNA sequence: TGTGCCAGTAGTACGCATGACAGGGGCCCTTCACCCCTCCACTTT. It yields the protein CASSTHDRGPSPLHF. The chain recombines TRBV19 with TRBJ1-6; 8 positions agree with TRBD1. CDR3 length: 15 residues. V trimming: 4 bases; J trimming: 9 bases; junction bases outside the gene matches: 8. Germline V gene data show CDR1 as LNHDA and CDR2 as SQIVND (reference sequence).

The CDR3 loop reads CAWSTGLGAVSRSYNEQFF. CDR3 bases: TGTGCCTGGAGTACAGGTCTGGGGGCTGTGAGTCGCTCCTACAATGAGCAGTTCTTC. The chain couples TRBV30 to TRBJ2-1; perhaps TRBD1 as D (6 bases). Germline values: CDR1 GTSNPN, CDR2 SVGIG (reference sequence). This CDR3 spans 19 amino acids. V dropped 2 bases and J dropped 0 bases, with 23 bases sitting between them. Supplemented by reference TRBV30 and TRBJ2-1, the full variable domain reads SQTIHQWPATLVQPVGSPLSLECTVEGTSNPNLYWYRQAAGRGLQLLFYSVGIGQISSEVPQNLSASRPQDRQFILSSKKLLLSDSGFYLCAWSTGLGAVSRSYNEQFFGPGTRLTVL.